The clone carrying this T cell receptor (beta chain) was counted at least ten times. This record comes from a study of regulatory T cells in long-lasting Graves disease. The sample's time point: newly diagnosed GD, antithyroid drugs for less than 3 months. There was RNA extracted from PBMCs, and the TCR library was made from it. Through Arm-PCR of CDR3 regions and iRepertoire HTBI primers, TCR beta libraries were built. Original data processing: Samples revealed 62 TRBV and some 15 TRBJ segments. TCRdb analysed the multiplex PCR reads with MiXCR anew, one entry per CDR3 protein. The V and J calls come from TCRdb's annotation, not from the publication. The sample lists 350,000 to 450,000 distinct CDR3 sequences; roughly 12% were seen once. The CDR3 runs to 12 residues. Germline CDR1 reads GTSNPN; CDR2 reads SVGIG (reference sequence). Deletions cut 3 bases from V and 7 bases from J, with 12 bases between.

These data were also filed under a second study, of T cells in Graves' hyperthyroidism and ophthalmopathy. That source adds: Researchers defined stable Graves' hyperthyroidism as no ophthalmopathy progression within 18 months.

This chain links TRBV30 with TRBJ1-1; a weak D match, TRBD1 (5 bases). The source material was peripheral blood mononuclear cells (PBMCs), sampled at new diagnosis, from a patient treated with antithyroid drugs. The receptor was isolated from a woman younger than 35 with Graves disease. DNA of the CDR3: TGTGCCTGGAGCGGGGGGTCCTTTGAAGCTTTCTTT. This sequence encodes CAWSGGSFEAFF.